The rows below give T cell receptor beta chains drawn from one sample of a study of blood T cell repertoires in COVID-19. The assay was immunoSEQ multiplex PCR, and TCRdb's table has in-frame clones only and misses some. The sample holds 250,000 to 350,000 clones, around four fifths seen once. What was sequenced was peripheral blood. The source is a woman in her forties or fifties with active or convalescent COVID-19. CDR3s include the opening cysteine and the closing phenylalanine or tryptophan. The order of the fields is clone size, D gene, V gene, J gene, CDR3 DNA, CDR3 protein. The D gene is left open where the match is weak. Not all rows give a size; the values are once, few, many and, for expanded clones, a class.

-	-	TRBV7-2	TRBJ2-3	TGTGCCAGCAGCTTTCGCAGGGAAACAGATACGCAGTATTTT	CASSFRRETDTQYF
few	TRBD1	TRBV9	TRBJ1-2	TGTGCCAGCAGCGTTAGGGGGACAGGCCCCCACGGATTGGATGGCTACACCTTC	CASSVRGTGPHGLDGYTF
-	-	TRBV5-1	TRBJ2-1	TGCGCCAGCCGACTAGTGCCCTACAATGAGCAGTTCTTC	CASRLVPYNEQFF
-	TRBD1	TRBV6-5	TRBJ2-2	TGTGCCAGCAGTTACGCTTATGCGACAGGGAACGGGGAGCTGTTTTTT	CASSYAYATGNGELFF
-	-	TRBV7-9	TRBJ1-6	TGTGCCAGCAGCCCCCCGGGGAGGTCCTATAATTCACCCCTCCACTTT	CASSPPGRSYNSPLHF
few	TRBD1	TRBV7-2	TRBJ1-2	TGTGCCAGCAGCCCCCAGACAGGGGATGGCTACACCTTC	CASSPQTGDGYTF
-	-	TRBV5-8	TRBJ2-1	TGTGCCAGCAGCACGGAAACTTGGAGTTCGCAGTTCTTC	CASSTETWSSQFF
-	TRBD1	TRBV2	TRBJ1-1	TGTGCCAGCAGTGAACTGTGGGAGACAGGGGCCGAGGGGGCTTTCTTT	CASSELWETGAEGAFF
-	TRBD2	TRBV3-1/TRBV3-2	TRBJ2-3	TGTGCCAGCAGCCCGGGACTAGCGGGAGCAGATACGCAGTATTTT	CASSPGLAGADTQYF
-	-	TRBV28	TRBJ1-1	TGTGCCAGCACACAGGCGATGAACACTGAAGCTTTCTTT	CASTQAMNTEAFF
-	TRBD1	TRBV27	TRBJ1-1	TGTGCCAGCAGGGCAGGGGGCCCGAACACTGAAGCTTTCTTT	CASRAGGPNTEAFF
once	TRBD1	TRBV24-1	TRBJ2-3	TGTGCCACCAGTGATTCCGGGACAGGGGTTATGGATACGCAGTATTTT	CATSDSGTGVMDTQYF
once	-	TRBV3-1/TRBV3-2	TRBJ1-1	TGTGCCAGCAGCCAAGATATCGTGAACACTGAAGCTTTCTTT	CASSQDIVNTEAFF
-	-	TRBV30	TRBJ1-2	TGTGCCTGGAGTATCCCACCGGACACCTATGGCTACACCTTC	CAWSIPPDTYGYTF
-	TRBD2	TRBV5-1	TRBJ2-1	TGCGCCAGCAGCCTGACTAGCGGAACCTACAATGAGCAGTTCTTC	CASSLTSGTYNEQFF